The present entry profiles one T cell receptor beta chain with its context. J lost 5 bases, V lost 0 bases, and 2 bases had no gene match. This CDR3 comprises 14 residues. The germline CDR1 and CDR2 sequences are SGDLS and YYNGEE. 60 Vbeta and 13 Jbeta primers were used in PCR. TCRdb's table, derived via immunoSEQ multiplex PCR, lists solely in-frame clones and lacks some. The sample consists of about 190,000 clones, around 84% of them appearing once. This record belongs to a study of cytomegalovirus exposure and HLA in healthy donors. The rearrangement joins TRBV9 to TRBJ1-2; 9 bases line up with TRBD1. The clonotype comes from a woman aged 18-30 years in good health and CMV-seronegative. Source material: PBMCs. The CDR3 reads CASSVEDRGYGYTF. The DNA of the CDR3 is TGTGCCAGCAGCGTAGAGGACAGGGGTTATGGCTACACCTTC.